This TCR beta chain was identified during a study of T cells after yellow fever vaccination. Overall study: Fractions of limited cellularity were prepared by means of SMART-Seq v4 Ultra Low Input. Findings of the study overall: Though it reached lower strength, the secondary response hit its peak faster, day 5 versus 15.

For TCR, cDNA came from 5'RACE template switching, which added a universal primer site and UMIs. TCRdb reanalysed the 5' RACE reads using MiXCR and keeps one entry per CDR3 protein. The data contain roughly 520,000 distinct CDR3 sequences, 20% to 25% of them singletons. Of note for this clonotype: Its target is not known.

The CDR3 is 15 residues long. Germline V gene sequence: CDR1 SGHTA, CDR2 FQGNSA. The J segment lost 4 bases and the V segment lost 1 base, leaving 5 bases of the junction unmatched. The material was PBMCs, obtained less than 25 days after the first yellow fever vaccination. The TCR originated in a man younger than 35 who received the YFV17D yellow fever vaccine. This rearrangement joins TRBV7-2 to TRBJ2-7; 9 nucleotides align to TRBD2. The CDR3 sequence is CASSLELAGAYEQYF. DNA of the CDR3: TGTGCCAGCAGCTTAGAACTAGCGGGCGCTTACGAGCAGTACTTC.